Below are 2 T cell receptor beta chains sequenced from a single sample in a study of spatial heterogeneity in lung cancer. Documented time point: sample taken at primary tumor resection. Antigens of these TCRs are unknown. Study findings and constraints: Counts that tracked tumor mutation counts were those of expanded intratumoral alpha and beta TCRs.

TCRdb recomputed calls from the 5' RACE reads with MiXCR, one row per CDR3 protein. The sample holds approximately 9,700 distinct CDR3 sequences; 9% to 15% are singletons and the top ten take about 11%. The specimen was lung tumor tissue, collected at surgery. Receptors were obtained from a male donor with early-stage non-small cell lung cancer.

By frequency in the sample, this clonotype is large. This beta chain is an off-target read within a library intended for alpha chains, so its frequency means little. The chain uses TRBV12-3 or TRBV12-4 and TRBJ1-2; the D is unclear. V gave up 5 bases and J gave up 0 bases, with 7 bases separating them. CDR3 size: 13 residues. CDR3 amino acids: CASSLGTNYGYTF. Written as DNA, the CDR3 is TGTGCCAGCAGTCTCGGGACTAACTATGGCTACACCTTC.

This clonotype was counted many times. Being off target in a library aimed at alpha chains, this beta chain has a size of little meaning. The rearrangement uses TRBV7-3 and TRBJ2-2; possibly TRBD1 for D (6 bases). Between the trimmed V and J ends, which lost 5 bases and 0 bases, there was a span of 7 bases. Per the germline V gene, CDR1 is SGHTA and CDR2 is FQGTGA. This CDR3 contains 14 residues. Here the CDR3 DNA reads TGTGCCAGCAGCCAGGGGCCGAACACCGGGGAGCTGTTTTTT. This sequence encodes CASSQGPNTGELFF.